This is a list of T cell receptor beta chains from one sample in a study of radiotherapy plus CTLA-4 blockade in lung cancer. Some clones are missing from TCRdb's copy, which holds only in-frame ones; the method was immunoSEQ multiplex PCR. The sample lists 50,000 to 65,000 clones, about 76% occurring once. The sample was peripheral blood, taken from a patient treated with radiotherapy plus ipilimumab. Receptors originate from a human donor with non-small cell lung cancer whose response to radiotherapy plus ipilimumab could not be evaluated. Each CDR3 is given with its conserved first and last residue. The D gene is left open where the match is weak. Clone sizes are given selectively: once, few, many, or a class where the clone is expanded.

V gene	D gene	clone size	J gene	CDR3 length	CDR3 protein	CDR3 DNA
TRBV19	-	-	TRBJ2-7	15	CASSPTGSASYEQYF	TGTGCCAGTAGTCCGACAGGATCAGCCTCCTACGAGCAGTACTTC
TRBV7-2	-	-	TRBJ1-4	14	CASSLQGNNEKLFF	TGTGCCAGCAGCTTACAGGGAAATAATGAAAAACTGTTTTTT
TRBV9	TRBD1	-	TRBJ1-1	14	CASSGPQGASEAFF	TGTGCCAGCAGCGGACCCCAGGGGGCGAGCGAAGCTTTCTTT
TRBV28	TRBD1	-	TRBJ1-1	16	CASSSPSRGGRTEAFF	TGTGCCAGCAGTTCCCCTTCCCGAGGGGGCAGAACTGAAGCTTTCTTT
TRBV2	-	-	TRBJ2-2	12	CASNQEAGELFF	TGTGCCAGCAATCAGGAGGCCGGGGAGCTGTTTTTT
TRBV7-2	TRBD1	-	TRBJ2-7	14	CASSWEGGIGEQYF	TGTGCCAGCAGTTGGGAAGGGGGCATCGGCGAGCAGTACTTC
TRBV6-5	-	-	TRBJ2-6	14	CASRRGSGANVLTF	TGTGCCAGCAGGAGGGGGTCTGGGGCCAACGTCCTGACTTTC
TRBV5-6	TRBD1	-	TRBJ2-5	14	CASSPQGWQETQYF	TGTGCCAGCAGCCCACAGGGGTGGCAAGAGACCCAGTACTTC
TRBV9	TRBD1	-	TRBJ1-5	15	CASSATGWSNQPQHF	TGTGCCAGCAGCGCGACAGGGTGGAGCAATCAGCCCCAGCATTTT
TRBV7-6	-	-	TRBJ2-2	13	CASTPVSRGELFF	TGTGCCAGCACTCCGGTTTCGAGGGGGGAGCTGTTTTTT
TRBV7-2	-	-	TRBJ1-5	16	CASSPLWQGGIEPQHF	TGTGCCAGCAGCCCATTATGGCAGGGAGGGATAGAGCCCCAGCATTTT
TRBV5-1	-	-	TRBJ1-2	13	CASSPTVNYGYTF	TGCGCCAGCAGCCCAACAGTCAACTATGGCTACACCTTC
TRBV29-1	-	-	TRBJ2-7	13	CSVWGGSSYEQYF	TGCAGCGTCTGGGGAGGTTCCTCCTACGAGCAGTACTTC
TRBV7-9	-	-	TRBJ2-5	13	CASSPRGKETQYF	TGTGCCAGCAGCCCTAGGGGAAAGGAGACCCAGTACTTC
TRBV19	-	-	TRBJ2-2	15	CASTPGLMSGGELFF	TGTGCCAGTACCCCGGGACTGATGTCTGGCGGGGAGCTGTTTTTT
TRBV7-3	TRBD2	-	TRBJ2-2	16	CASSPKFSGGTGELFF	TGTGCCAGCAGCCCCAAGTTTAGCGGGGGGACCGGGGAGCTGTTTTTT
TRBV19	-	-	TRBJ2-7	12	CASSTRQDEQYF	TGTGCCAGTAGTACTCGACAGGACGAGCAGTACTTC
TRBV19	TRBD1	-	TRBJ1-5	15	CASSMGTAPRQPQHF	TGTGCCAGTAGTATGGGGACAGCTCCCCGTCAGCCCCAGCATTTT
TRBV5-8	-	-	TRBJ2-3	13	CASSFGSTDTQYF	TGTGCCAGCAGCTTCGGGAGCACAGATACGCAGTATTTT
TRBV7-2	-	medium-sized	TRBJ2-2	16	CASSLAPGVNTGELFF	TGTGCCAGCAGCTTAGCCCCCGGGGTCAACACCGGGGAGCTGTTTTTT
TRBV5-4	TRBD1	-	TRBJ1-4	15	CASSNLGQGDEKLFF	TGTGCCAGCAGCAATCTAGGACAGGGGGATGAAAAACTGTTTTTT
TRBV5-1	-	-	TRBJ1-2	13	CASSPTFNYGYTF	TGCGCCAGCAGCCCCACTTTTAACTATGGCTACACCTTC
TRBV6-1	-	-	TRBJ1-2	10	CASAGYGYTF	TGTGCCAGCGCAGGCTATGGCTACACCTTC
TRBV11-2	-	-	TRBJ2-7	14	CASSLLQSPYEQYF	TGTGCCAGCAGCTTACTCCAGTCCCCCTACGAGCAGTACTTC
TRBV6-1	TRBD1	-	TRBJ1-2	13	CASSVTGVYGYTF	TGTGCCAGCAGTGTTACAGGGGTCTATGGCTACACCTTC